The TCR beta chain under discussion was sequenced for a study of OX40 agonist ivuxolimab in advanced cancers. In the study overall: Among those enrolled, mean age was 60 years (range about 23 to 79) and less than 90% were male.

Profiled with immunoSEQ multiplex PCR; TCRdb holds only in-frame clones, not every one. The sample consists of around 57,000 clones, about 90% of them appearing once. Deletions cut 1 base from V and 3 bases from J, with 4 bases between. The CDR3 is 12 amino acids. From germline, CDR1 is LNHNV and CDR2 YYDKDF (reference sequence). This TCR derives from an adult with an advanced solid tumor such as melanoma, head and neck, liver or kidney cancer. The source material was CD4+ or CD8+ T cells sorted from blood, sampled in a trial of the OX40 agonist ivuxolimab. The rearrangement links TRBV15 to TRBJ2-7; D gene unclear. CDR3 DNA: TGTGCCACCAGCAGAGGATTCTACGAGCAGTACTTC. Residues: CATSRGFYEQYF.